This T cell receptor (beta chain) was sequenced in a study of regulatory T cells in long-lasting Graves disease. On the study more broadly: Newly diagnosed Graves' patients had under 3 months of antithyroid drugs.

The sample's time point: newly diagnosed GD, antithyroid drugs for less than 3 months. PBMC RNA served as the TCR library source. For TCR beta, libraries came from iRepertoire HTBI primers and Arm-PCR of CDR3 regions. Authors' data handling: Samples revealed fewer than 65 TRBV and 11 to 15 TRBJ segments. TCRdb processed the multiplex PCR reads anew with MiXCR; each CDR3 protein has one entry. TCRdb, not the original authors, processed these V and J calls. The sample comprises 390,000 or so distinct CDR3 sequences, 10% to 15% of which are singletons, and under 20% rests with the top ten. Germline lookup yields CDR1 DFQATT and CDR2 SNEGSKA (reference sequence). The V and J ends lost 0 bases and 1 base respectively, with 25 bases between them. The CDR3 totals 20 residues. The same data also went into a second study, on T cells in Graves' hyperthyroidism and ophthalmopathy.

The clonotype originates from a woman in her late teens or twenties with Graves disease. The material was peripheral blood mononuclear cells (PBMCs), obtained at new diagnosis, from a patient treated with antithyroid drugs. The chain combines TRBV20-1 with TRBJ1-5; D gene unclear. The CDR3 nucleotides read TGCAGTGCTAGAGACCCATTCACCCGAGGCGGGTTTGAGAGCAATCAGCCCCAGCATTTT. Its protein is CSARDPFTRGGFESNQPQHF.